This entry concerns a single T cell receptor (beta chain). Germline V gene sequence: CDR1 LNHDA, CDR2 SQIVND (reference sequence). V lost 8 bases to trimming and J lost 4 bases, with 20 bases between them. This CDR3 has 16 residues. This sample stems from a study of control samples from healthy donors and cancer patients. Sequencing used immunoSEQ multiplex PCR; TCRdb keeps in-frame clones, though not all of them. The profile covers approximately 86,000 clones, with about 89% appearing a single time and approximately 21% taken by the ten largest. Material: blood. V gene TRBV19 combines with J gene TRBJ2-2; TRBD1 is a possible D gene (7 bases). The TCR comes from a man aged 25 to 40 in good health. The CDR3 DNA reads as TGTGCCAGTCGCGGCCAGGGGCAGGGGGGCACCGGGGAGCTGTTTTTT. Residues: CASRGQGQGGTGELFF. Looking up the rest from reference TRBV19 and TRBJ2-2 gives the full variable domain: DGGITQSPKYLFRKEGQNVTLSCEQNLNHDAMYWYRQDPGQGLRLIYYSQIVNDFQKGDIAEGYSVSREKKESFPLTVTSAQKNPTAFYLCASRGQGQGGTGELFFGEGSRLTVL.